This is a list of T cell receptor beta chains from one sample in a study of OX40 agonist ivuxolimab in advanced cancers. Libraries were prepared by immunoSEQ multiplex PCR; TCRdb keeps only in-frame clonotypes and omits some of them. The sample consists of about 83,000 clones, 84% of them appearing once. This specimen was CD4+ or CD8+ T cells sorted from blood, taken in a trial of the OX40 agonist ivuxolimab. These receptors were collected from an adult with an advanced solid tumor such as melanoma, head and neck, liver or kidney cancer. The CDR3 runs from the conserved cysteine through the conserved F or W. Each record gives: J gene, V gene, clone size, D gene, CDR3 DNA, CDR3 protein. The D gene is left open where the match is weak. Part of the rows lack a size; the others show once, few, many or a class for expanded clones.

J: TRBJ2-3; V: TRBV7-6; size: once; D: NA; DNA: TGTGCCAGCAGCTTAGTTACCGGGGGCACAGATACGCAGTATTTT; CDR3: CASSLVTGGTDTQYF
J: TRBJ2-1; V: TRBV7-2; size: NA; D: NA; DNA: TGTGCCAGCAGCTCACGGACGGGGAAAAGCTCCTACAATGAGCAGTTCTTC; CDR3: CASSSRTGKSSYNEQFF
J: TRBJ1-1; V: TRBV10-3; size: NA; D: TRBD1; DNA: TGTGCCATCAGTGTGGGCCGGACAGGGGCCATGAACACTGAAGCTTTCTTT; CDR3: CAISVGRTGAMNTEAFF
J: TRBJ2-7; V: TRBV30; size: once; D: NA; DNA: TGTGCCTGGAGTGTGCAGCTGGGACAATACTTC; CDR3: CAWSVQLGQYF
J: TRBJ2-7; V: TRBV2; size: once; D: NA; DNA: TGTGCCAGCAGTGAAGGGAGGGTGGTAGGGTACGAGCAGTACTTC; CDR3: CASSEGRVVGYEQYF
J: TRBJ2-7; V: TRBV5-1; size: NA; D: NA; DNA: TGCGCCAGCAGCTTGGGGACCTACGAGCAGTACTTC; CDR3: CASSLGTYEQYF
J: TRBJ1-1; V: TRBV19; size: NA; D: TRBD1; DNA: TGTGCCAGTACCGCGGGACAGGTCACTGAAGCTTTCTTT; CDR3: CASTAGQVTEAFF
J: TRBJ1-6; V: TRBV6-6; size: NA; D: NA; DNA: TGTGCCAGCAGTCTTACAGGATCCTCACCCCTCCACTTT; CDR3: CASSLTGSSPLHF
J: TRBJ1-6; V: TRBV28; size: NA; D: NA; DNA: TGTGCCAGCACCGATAATTCACCCCTCCACTTT; CDR3: CASTDNSPLHF
J: TRBJ1-3; V: TRBV5-1; size: once; D: NA; DNA: TGCGCCAGCAGCTTGACAGGCTTTCACTCTGGAAACACCATATATTTT; CDR3: CASSLTGFHSGNTIYF
J: TRBJ1-2; V: TRBV7-6; size: NA; D: TRBD1; DNA: TGTGCCAGCAGCTTAGGAACAGGGGGGCAATCAGGCTATGGCTACACCTTC; CDR3: CASSLGTGGQSGYGYTF
J: TRBJ2-5; V: TRBV7-8; size: NA; D: TRBD2; DNA: TGTGCCAGCAGCGGGAGCGGGGGGGCCAGTGAGACCCAGTACTTC; CDR3: CASSGSGGASETQYF
J: TRBJ1-1; V: TRBV11-2; size: NA; D: NA; DNA: TGTGCCAGCGGGGCGGCAGGGAACACTGAAGCTTTCTTT; CDR3: CASGAAGNTEAFF
J: TRBJ1-4; V: TRBV29-1; size: once; D: NA; DNA: TGCAGCGTTGCGGAATGGGTTAATGAAAAACTGTTTTTT; CDR3: CSVAEWVNEKLFF
J: TRBJ2-3; V: TRBV28; size: NA; D: NA; DNA: TGTGCCAGCAGCGGCCCCACTAGCACAGATACGCAGTATTTT; CDR3: CASSGPTSTDTQYF
J: TRBJ2-5; V: TRBV5-1; size: NA; D: NA; DNA: TGCGCCAGCAGCTTGGCGGGGTCATTTGGTTTAGGGGAGACCCAGTACTTC; CDR3: CASSLAGSFGLGETQYF
J: TRBJ1-4; V: TRBV28; size: once; D: NA; DNA: TGTGCCAGCAGTCACATTACCTTCGCAACTAATGAAAAACTGTTTTTT; CDR3: CASSHITFATNEKLFF
J: TRBJ1-3; V: TRBV6-5; size: NA; D: NA; DNA: TGTGCCAGCAGTTACTCGGGCAGGGTTGGAAACACCATATATTTT; CDR3: CASSYSGRVGNTIYF
J: TRBJ2-3; V: TRBV5-6; size: NA; D: NA; DNA: TGTGCCAGCAGCCATCCCAGACGGGGTCACTTCACAGATACGCAGTATTTT; CDR3: CASSHPRRGHFTDTQYF
J: TRBJ2-5; V: TRBV11-2; size: NA; D: NA; DNA: TGTGCCAGCAGCCCCAGCCTAAGCCCCCAAGAGACCCAGTACTTC; CDR3: CASSPSLSPQETQYF
J: TRBJ1-6; V: TRBV6-1; size: NA; D: TRBD1; DNA: TGTGCCAGCAGTGCTTTGACAGGGGGCCCTAATTCACCCCTCCACTTT; CDR3: CASSALTGGPNSPLHF
J: TRBJ2-1; V: TRBV2; size: NA; D: TRBD1; DNA: TGTGCCAGCATTGGAGACAGGGGTAACAATGAGCAGTTCTTC; CDR3: CASIGDRGNNEQFF
J: TRBJ2-7; V: TRBV9; size: NA; D: NA; DNA: TGTGCCAGCAGCGTATTGGGGGGGGCCCCAATGTACGAGCAGTACTTC; CDR3: CASSVLGGAPMYEQYF
J: TRBJ2-5; V: TRBV6-7; size: NA; D: NA; DNA: TGTGCCAGGCGAGACCATATAGCCCTCCAAGAGACCCAGTACTTC; CDR3: CARRDHIALQETQYF
J: TRBJ1-3; V: TRBV18; size: NA; D: NA; DNA: TGTGCCAGCTCACCAGGAACGATTGGAAACACCATATATTTT; CDR3: CASSPGTIGNTIYF
J: TRBJ2-1; V: TRBV14; size: once; D: NA; DNA: TGTGCCAGCAGCCCGACTCAGGGTAGGAATGAGCAGTTCTTC; CDR3: CASSPTQGRNEQFF
J: TRBJ2-5; V: TRBV5-6; size: NA; D: NA; DNA: TGTGCCAGCTCTGACGGGTGGGAGACCCAGTACTTC; CDR3: CASSDGWETQYF
J: TRBJ2-3; V: TRBV7-2; size: NA; D: TRBD2; DNA: TGTGCCAGCAGCTTTAGGACTAGCGAAGATACGCAGTATTTT; CDR3: CASSFRTSEDTQYF
J: TRBJ2-1; V: TRBV11-3; size: NA; D: TRBD2; DNA: TGTGCCAGCAGCCGTGGACTAGCGGGGGGTTACAATGAGCAGTTCTTC; CDR3: CASSRGLAGGYNEQFF
J: TRBJ1-2; V: TRBV7-9; size: NA; D: NA; DNA: TGTGCCAGCAGACTCGACAGCTATGGCTACACCTTC; CDR3: CASRLDSYGYTF
J: TRBJ2-6; V: TRBV12-5; size: NA; D: NA; DNA: TGTGCTAGTGGTTTGGTCATCCGGAGCTCTGGGGCCAACGTCCTGACTTTC; CDR3: CASGLVIRSSGANVLTF
J: TRBJ2-2; V: TRBV7-2; size: NA; D: NA; DNA: TGTGCCAGCAGCAAACAGGGTGAGGACACCGGGGAGCTGTTTTTT; CDR3: CASSKQGEDTGELFF
J: TRBJ2-7; V: TRBV9; size: NA; D: TRBD1; DNA: TGTGCCAGCAGCAAAGCGGGGACAGGGGGCTCCTACGAGCAGTACTTC; CDR3: CASSKAGTGGSYEQYF
J: TRBJ2-7; V: TRBV6-1; size: few; D: NA; DNA: TGTGCCAGCAGTGAATGGGTCGAGCAGTACTTC; CDR3: CASSEWVEQYF
J: TRBJ1-2; V: TRBV7-8; size: NA; D: NA; DNA: TGTGCCAGCAGCCAAACGACAGTAATTTACGGGACTGGAGGCTACACCTTC; CDR3: CASSQTTVIYGTGGYTF
J: TRBJ1-2; V: TRBV6-1; size: NA; D: TRBD1; DNA: TGTGCCAGCAGCAGACTGGGACAGGGAAACTATGGCTACACCTTC; CDR3: CASSRLGQGNYGYTF
J: TRBJ1-1; V: TRBV9; size: few; D: TRBD1; DNA: TGTGCCAGCAGCGTACGGACAGGGAACACTGAAGCTTTCTTT; CDR3: CASSVRTGNTEAFF
J: TRBJ2-7; V: TRBV6-6; size: NA; D: NA; DNA: TGTGCCAGCAGTAATCCCATTAGGGCACTCTACGAGCAGTACTTC; CDR3: CASSNPIRALYEQYF
J: TRBJ2-7; V: TRBV28; size: NA; D: TRBD1; DNA: TGTGCCAGCAGTCACCGGGACAGGGGCTATGGCGAGCAGTACTTC; CDR3: CASSHRDRGYGEQYF
J: TRBJ1-2; V: TRBV10-3; size: NA; D: NA; DNA: TGTGCCATCCCAGGACAGTCGGACTATGGCTACACCTTC; CDR3: CAIPGQSDYGYTF
J: TRBJ1-5; V: TRBV5-6; size: NA; D: TRBD1; DNA: TGTGCCAGCAGCCGGACAGGGGCTAGCAATCAGCCCCAGCATTTT; CDR3: CASSRTGASNQPQHF
J: TRBJ2-5; V: TRBV30; size: NA; D: NA; DNA: TGTGCCTGGAGTGAGGGTGGGGGACGGCGACTGTACTTC; CDR3: CAWSEGGGRRLYF
J: TRBJ2-5; V: TRBV6-1; size: NA; D: NA; DNA: TGTGCCACCCTCGGTGATGGGGGACAAGAGACCCAGTACTTC; CDR3: CATLGDGGQETQYF